This T cell receptor (beta chain) was observed in a study of cytomegalovirus exposure and HLA in healthy donors. Regarding donors, all were healthy bone marrow donors. Concerning this clone itself: The antigen is unknown.

Trimming took 5 bases from V and 7 from J, leaving 17 bases between them. This CDR3 is built from 14 residues. Germline V gene sequence: CDR1 SGHTA, CDR2 FQGTGA. Primers for the PCR totalled 60 Vbeta and 13 Jbeta. Original analysis: Tens of millions of unique TCR beta chains, about 11 million of them shared, were counted by a later analysis. Sequencing used immunoSEQ multiplex PCR; TCRdb keeps in-frame clones, though not all of them. That table furnishes V, J and clone size, whereas the DNA furnished D and trimming. The sample includes 110,000 or so clones, about 80% seen only once; the top ten take roughly an eighth. Overall study findings and caveats: Specificity of a few CMV-associated chains for CMV antigens was verified in vitro. Several of the most significant clusters appeared linked to common viral pathogens, based on a later analysis.

The receptor comes from a woman aged 40 to 49 in good health and CMV-seropositive. What was sequenced was PBMCs. This chain connects TRBV7-3 to TRBJ2-5, with D perhaps matching TRBD2 (5 bases). CDR3 region: CASSEGRGFGTQYF. In DNA, the CDR3 is TGTGCCAGCAGCGAAGGAAGAGGGTTTGGGACCCAGTACTTC.